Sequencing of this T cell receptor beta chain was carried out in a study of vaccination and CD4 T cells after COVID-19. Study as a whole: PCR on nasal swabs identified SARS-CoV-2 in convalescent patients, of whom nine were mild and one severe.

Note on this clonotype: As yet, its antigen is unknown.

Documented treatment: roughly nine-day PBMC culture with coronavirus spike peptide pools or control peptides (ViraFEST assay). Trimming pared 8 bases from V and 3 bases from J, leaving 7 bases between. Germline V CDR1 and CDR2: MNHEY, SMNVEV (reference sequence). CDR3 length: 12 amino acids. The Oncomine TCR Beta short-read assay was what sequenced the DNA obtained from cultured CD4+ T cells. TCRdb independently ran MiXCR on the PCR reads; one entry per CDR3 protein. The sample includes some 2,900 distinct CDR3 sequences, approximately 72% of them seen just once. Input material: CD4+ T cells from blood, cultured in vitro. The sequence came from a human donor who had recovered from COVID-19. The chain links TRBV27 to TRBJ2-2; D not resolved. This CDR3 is CASGRDTGELFF. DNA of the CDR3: TGTGCCAGCGGTAGGGACACCGGGGAGCTGTTTTTT.